Below are 23 T cell receptor beta chains sequenced from a single sample in a study of T cells in Graves' hyperthyroidism and ophthalmopathy. Regions amplified from RNA transcripts were the TCR beta CDR3 regions. First-round RT-PCR with HTBI primers amplified the TCR CDR3 region. TCRdb reprocessed the multiplex PCR reads with MiXCR, giving one entry per CDR3 protein. The sample shows fewer than 200,000 distinct CDR3 sequences, just under 9.5% of them seen only once. Sequenced material: blood. These receptor sequences come from a young woman with Graves' hyperthyroidism that later progressed to Graves' ophthalmopathy.

J is TRBJ1-1 and V is TRBV5-8; maybe TRBD1 (5 bases). Germline V CDR1 and CDR2: SGHTS, YDEGEE. Deletions cut 6 bases from V and 7 bases from J, with 10 bases between. The CDR3 length is 11 residues. The CDR3 loop reads CASIGAFEAFF. Written as DNA, the CDR3 is TGTGCCAGCATCGGGGCCTTTGAAGCTTTCTTT.

On this clonotype: A much larger clonotype is one base distant, so this may be a read error. The chain uses TRBV3-1 and TRBJ2-1; D is uncertain. Trimming took 5 bases from V and 10 from J, leaving 9 bases between them. Germline loops: CDR1 LGHDT, CDR2 YNNKEL (reference sequence). The CDR3 is 11 residues long. CDR3 region: CASSWAEEQFF. CDR3 sequence (DNA): TGTGCCAGCAGCTGGGCCGAGGAGCAGTTCTTC.

The genes are TRBV9 and TRBJ2-2; D call uncertain. Germline-derived CDR1 and CDR2 are SGDLS and YYNGEE. The CDR3 sequence is 15 residues long. The V end was cut by 0 bases, the J end by 3 bases, with 9 bases between. CDR3 region: CASSVGGEYTGELFF. As DNA, the CDR3 is TGTGCCAGCAGCGTAGGAGGAGAATACACCGGGGAGCTGTTTTTT.

This clonotype was picked up a small number of times. The chain combines TRBV19 with TRBJ2-1; perhaps TRBD1 as D (5 bases). V was pared by 5 bases and J by 4 bases, with 12 bases between. This CDR3 contains 14 residues. The V gene's germline CDR1 is LNHDA and CDR2 SQIVND (reference sequence). The CDR3 region is CASSAEGEYNEQFF. The CDR3 region has the DNA TGTGCCAGTAGTGCCGAAGGGGAATACAATGAGCAGTTCTTC.

This clonotype was counted at least ten times. The chain employs TRBV12-3 or TRBV12-4 and TRBJ2-2; D may be TRBD2 (5 bases). This CDR3 region has 13 residues. V was cut by 4 bases and J by 7 bases, with 10 bases left in between. CDR3 coding DNA: TGTGCCAGCAGTTACAGCGGAATCGGGGAGCTGTTTTTT. The encoded protein is CASSYSGIGELFF.

This clonotype was recorded many times. CDR3 nucleotides: TGTGCCACCAGCCGGGACAGGGGGGAGAAGACCCAGTACTTC. The encoded protein is CATSRDRGEKTQYF. The rearrangement links TRBV15 to TRBJ2-5; 11 nucleotides agree with TRBD1. The germline V gene encodes CDR1 LNHNV and CDR2 YYDKDF (reference sequence). The CDR3 length is 14 residues. J gave up 6 bases and V 5 bases, and 5 bases lay outside the gene matches.

The table lists this clonotype with a few counts. This rearrangement joins TRBV12-3 or TRBV12-4 to TRBJ2-7; no clear D gene. Trimming pared 3 bases from V and 6 bases from J, leaving 12 bases between. CDR3 length: 13 residues. CDR3 sequence: CASSLIGWREQYF. The CDR3 DNA sequence: TGTGCCAGCAGTTTGATAGGGTGGCGCGAGCAGTACTTC.

Regarding this clonotype: Possible read error: a much larger clone is one base away. The chain recombines TRBV3-1 with TRBJ2-7; weak D call: TRBD1 (5 bases). Looked up from germline, CDR1 is LGHDT and CDR2 is YNNKEL (reference sequence). CDR3 length: 13 amino acids. In DNA, the CDR3 is TGTGCCAGCAACCAAGACAGTCCCTACGAGCAGTACTTC. Translation gives CASNQDSPYEQYF.

The chain links TRBV30 to TRBJ1-6; D not certain. Trimming stripped 0 bases from V and 8 bases from J, with 8 bases between. Germline-derived CDR1 and CDR2 are GTSNPN and SVGIG (reference sequence). This CDR3 comprises 13 residues. The CDR3 DNA is TGTGCCTGGAGTGTAGGGATCTATTCACCCCTCCACTTT. This sequence encodes CAWSVGIYSPLHF.

This clonotype was observed at least ten times. The V call is TRBV12-3 or TRBV12-4, the J call TRBJ1-3; 9 positions match TRBD1. J lost 4 bases, V lost 2 bases, and 12 bases had no gene match. The length of the CDR3 is 18 residues. The CDR3 coding sequence is TGTGCCAGCAGTTTACCCGCACAGGGGGCAGCTACGGGAAACACCATATATTTT. Residues: CASSLPAQGAATGNTIYF.

This clonotype was seen ten or more times. The V and J genes are TRBV24-1 and TRBJ2-1, with TRBD2 identical over 11 bases. CDR3 length: 16 amino acids. V trimming: 7 bases; J trimming: 1 base; junction bases outside the gene matches: 5. Germline-derived CDR1 and CDR2 are KGHDR and SFDVKD. DNA of the CDR3: TGTGCCACCAGCCGTAGCGGGAGGGATTCCTACAATGAGCAGTTCTTC. This codes for CATSRSGRDSYNEQFF.

This clonotype was observed at least ten times. The rearrangement uses TRBV6-1 and TRBJ1-5; D possibly corresponds to TRBD1 (5 bases). Germline V CDR1 and CDR2: MNHNS, SASEGT. The germline V and J ends were trimmed by 5 bases and 1 base, with 6 bases remaining between them. This CDR3 spans 13 amino acids. The CDR3 DNA follows: TGTGCCAGCAGTTGGGACAGCAATCAGCCCCAGCATTTT. Its translation: CASSWDSNQPQHF.

This clonotype was seen at least ten times. The chain uses TRBV20-1 and TRBJ2-3, with TRBD2 as a possible D gene (6 bases). V lost 5 bases, J lost 2 bases, and 17 bases lay in between. CDR3 length: 15 residues. Germline assignment: CDR1 DFQATT and CDR2 SNEGSKA (reference sequence). CDR3 loop: CSARIIADPTDTQYF. The CDR3 DNA reads as TGCAGTGCTCGAATTATAGCGGACCCCACAGATACGCAGTATTTT.

The table lists this clonotype with a few counts. CDR3 protein: CASSPERVKEQYF. In DNA, the CDR3 is TGTGCCAGCTCACCGGAAAGGGTTAAGGAGCAGTACTTC. The rearrangement uses TRBV18 and TRBJ2-7; the D is unclear. CDR1 is KGHSH, CDR2 LQKENI, per germline. V was cut by 3 bases and J by 7 bases, with 13 bases left in between. CDR3 size: 13 residues.

This clonotype came up many times. This chain connects TRBV2 to TRBJ1-1; D is undetermined. Germline CDR1 reads SNHLY; CDR2 reads FYNNEI. The CDR3 consists of 14 residues. V was trimmed by 2 bases and J by 0 bases, leaving 7 bases between them. CDR3 nucleotide sequence: TGTGCCAGCAGTGAACGCACCTTGAACACTGAAGCTTTCTTT. Its protein is CASSERTLNTEAFF.

This clonotype has a count of ten or more. The gene calls are TRBV7-9 and TRBJ2-1; 8 nucleotides line up with TRBD1. The CDR3 runs 13 residues. From germline, CDR1 is SEHNR and CDR2 FQNEAQ (reference sequence). With 5 bases clipped from V and 7 bases from J, the junction kept 4 bases outside the gene matches. The CDR3 reads CASSKTGENEQFF. The CDR3 DNA reads as TGTGCCAGCAGCAAGACAGGGGAGAATGAGCAGTTCTTC.

This clonotype appeared a single time. A much larger clone lies a single base off, so this may be a read error. The chain combines TRBV2 with TRBJ1-1; D gene ambiguous. Germline assignment: CDR1 SNHLY and CDR2 FYNNEI. CDR3 length: 14 amino acids. The CDR3, as DNA: TGTGCCAGCAGCGCGACGGAGGACGGAACTGAATCTTTCTTT. Its protein is CASSATEDGTESFF.

This clonotype showed up many times. The chain joins TRBV11-2 to TRBJ2-1, with 8 bases fitting TRBD2. The CDR3 has 15 amino acids. Germline CDR1 reads SGHAT; CDR2 reads FQNNGV. The V and J ends lost 3 bases and 3 bases, in that order; junction bases with no gene match: 4. DNA for the CDR3: TGTGCCAGCAGCTTGGTGGGACTAGGCTACAATGAGCAGTTCTTC. Its protein product is CASSLVGLGYNEQFF. Supplemented by reference TRBV11-2 and TRBJ2-1, the full variable domain reads EAGVAQSPRYKIIEKRQSVAFWCNPISGHATLYWYQQILGQGPKLLIQFQNNGVVDDSQLPKDRFSAERLKGVDSTLKIQPAKLEDSAVYLCASSLVGLGYNEQFFGPGTRLTVL.

The chain carries TRBV12-3 or TRBV12-4 and TRBJ2-7; 7 bases are shared with TRBD1. The CDR3 loop spans 14 amino acids. V was pared by 6 bases and J by 2 bases, with 7 bases of the junction left unmatched. The CDR3 sequence: CASSARDRPYEQYF. In DNA, the CDR3 is TGTGCCAGCAGCGCCCGGGACAGACCCTACGAGCAGTACTTC.

This clonotype was seen ten or more times. The rearrangement links TRBV7-2 to TRBJ2-7; D is undetermined. Germline V CDR1 and CDR2: SGHTA, FQGNSA. The V end was cut by 1 base, the J end by 0 bases, with 7 bases between. The CDR3 loop spans 14 amino acids. CDR3 coding DNA: TGTGCCAGCAGCTTAGTTCGCGGCTCCTACGAGCAGTACTTC. Amino acids: CASSLVRGSYEQYF.

This clonotype was seen a handful of times. The J gene is TRBJ1-2, the V gene TRBV5-4; D not certain. From germline, CDR1 is SGHNT and CDR2 YYREEE (reference sequence). CDR3 length: 11 residues. The germline V and J ends were trimmed by 1 base and 7 bases, with 5 bases remaining between them. CDR3 coding DNA: TGTGCCAGCAGCTTGAAATCTGGCTACACCTTC. Protein: CASSLKSGYTF.

The V and J genes are TRBV5-8 and TRBJ2-2, with D possibly TRBD2 on 7 matching bases. V lost 1 base, J lost 4 bases, and 14 bases lay in between. CDR3 length: 16 residues. Germline V lookup: CDR1 SGHTS, CDR2 YDEGEE. CDR3 coding DNA: TGTGCCAGCAGCTTGATCGGGGGGCTAACCACCGGGGAGCTGTTTTTT. It yields the protein CASSLIGGLTTGELFF.

This clonotype was recorded at least ten times. V usage is TRBV12-3 or TRBV12-4 and J usage is TRBJ2-7; the match to TRBD1 covers 8 bases. This CDR3 contains 13 residues. V shed 3 bases, J shed 6 bases, and the junction held 4 bases outside the gene matches. The CDR3 region is CASSFGQGGEQYF. Here the CDR3 DNA reads TGTGCCAGCAGTTTCGGACAGGGTGGCGAGCAGTACTTC.